This T cell receptor beta chain emerged from a study of blood T cell repertoires in COVID-19. The CDR3 totals 15 residues. Per germline, CDR1 SNHLY and CDR2 FYNNEI. J was trimmed by 0 bases and V by 8 bases; bases with no gene match: 6. Clones were read by immunoSEQ multiplex PCR, and TCRdb kept only the in-frame ones, dropping some. The repertoire consists of 50,000 to 80,000 clones, with roughly 90% occurring once and the leading ten covering approximately 1.5%. The TCR was taken from a man in his sixties with acute or convalescent COVID-19. The chain links TRBV2 to TRBJ1-4; TRBD1 matches at 7 bases. Sequences were obtained from peripheral blood. This CDR3 is CASGGGRSTNEKLFF. The CDR3 DNA reads as TGTGCCAGCGGAGGGGGCCGCTCAACTAATGAAAAACTGTTTTTT.